One and the same sample provided the 26 T cell receptor beta chains below, sequenced in a study of Tregs in tolerant kidney transplant recipients. The assay was immunoSEQ multiplex PCR, and TCRdb's table has in-frame clones only and misses some. Of 6,500 to 10,000 clones in the sample, about half were seen once. Which antigens these TCRs recognize remains unknown. Sequencing was carried out using CD4+ T cells from blood cultured with allogeneic cells. These TCRs come from a human donor in good health.

The chain employs TRBV7-9 and TRBJ2-5, with D hard to call. The V end was cut by 6 bases, the J end by 2 bases, with 28 bases between. CDR1 SEHNR and CDR2 FQNEAQ come from the germline V gene (reference sequence). The CDR3 totals 19 residues. This chain's CDR3 is CASSRHLGWSLQIQETQYF. DNA of the CDR3: TGTGCCAGCAGTCGACATCTCGGCTGGAGCTTACAAATACAAGAGACCCAGTACTTC.

The table lists this clone with many counts. The genes are TRBV21-1 and TRBJ2-1; the table's D call TRBD1 went unverified against the DNA. TRBV21-1 is reported as a pseudogene. The CDR3 extends over 17 amino acids. CDR3 nucleotides: TGTGCCAGCAGCAAACCTAAGACAGGGGGGCTCTACAATGAGCAGTTCTTC. Protein: CASSKPKTGGLYNEQFF.

This clone was seen a handful of times. The chain employs TRBV11-2 and TRBJ2-3, with D possibly being TRBD1 (5 bases). The CDR3 extends over 15 amino acids. The germline CDR1 and CDR2 sequences are SGHAT and FQNNGV. V was shortened by 2 bases and J by 5 bases, with 14 bases between the two germline ends. This CDR3 reads CASSLPAGIGDTQYF. The CDR3 DNA reads TGTGCCAGCAGCTTACCTGCAGGGATCGGAGATACGCAGTATTTT.

V is TRBV7-2 and J is TRBJ2-5, with TRBD2 identical over 7 bases. The V and J ends lost 5 bases and 1 base, in that order; junction bases with no gene match: 4. This CDR3 comprises 14 residues. Germline V gene lookup returns CDR1 SGHTA and CDR2 FQGNSA. CDR3 region: CASSLTGGQETQYF. The CDR3 bases are TGTGCCAGCAGCCTAACGGGGGGCCAAGAGACCCAGTACTTC.

The rearrangement uses TRBV18 and TRBJ1-5; no firm D call. CDR3 length: 13 amino acids. Germline V gene lookup returns CDR1 KGHSH and CDR2 LQKENI. The germline V and J ends were trimmed by 2 bases and 5 bases, with 7 bases remaining between them. In DNA, the CDR3 is TGTGCCAGCTCACCAACCAGCGATCAGCCCCAGCATTTT. Protein: CASSPTSDQPQHF.

The chain is built from TRBV5-6 and TRBJ2-3, with 8 nucleotides matching TRBD2. Germline V gene sequence: CDR1 SGHDT, CDR2 YYEEEE. This CDR3 region has 16 residues. The junction had 11 bases not matched to a gene; V was cut back by 4 bases and J by 4 bases. The CDR3 DNA sequence: TGTGCCAGCAGCCTCCTTGGGGCGGGAGGTCCAGATACGCAGTATTTT. Its protein product is CASSLLGAGGPDTQYF.

The chain is built from TRBV7-2 and TRBJ1-1; maybe TRBD1 (6 bases). CDR1 and CDR2 (germline): SGHTA, FQGNSA. This CDR3 region has 13 residues. V shed 0 bases and J shed 4 bases, with 6 bases lying between them. DNA of the CDR3: TGTGCCAGCAGCTTAGCCAGGGGCACTGAAGCTTTCTTT. Its protein product is CASSLARGTEAFF. Filled out from reference TRBV7-2 and TRBJ1-1, the complete variable domain reads GAGVSQSPSNKVTEKGKDVELRCDPISGHTALYWYRQSLGQGLEFLIYFQGNSAPDKSGLPSDRFSAERTGGSVSTLTIQRTQQEDSAVYLCASSLARGTEAFFGQGTRLTVV.

This clone is medium-sized (0.01 to 0.1%). The chain employs TRBV4-3 and TRBJ1-4; a possible D gene is TRBD1 (5 bases). The CDR3 length is 16 residues. V was trimmed by 3 bases and J by 8 bases, leaving 19 bases between them. Germline V gene lookup returns CDR1 LGHNA and CDR2 YSLEER. This CDR3 reads CASSQQGGMRDEKLFF. In DNA, the CDR3 is TGCGCCAGCAGCCAGCAGGGCGGGATGAGGGACGAAAAACTGTTTTTT.

J is TRBJ2-6 and V is TRBV29-1; a weak D match, TRBD1 (6 bases). Germline values: CDR1 SQVTM, CDR2 ANQGSEA. Trimming cost V 4 bases and J 6 bases, with 13 bases left between them. This CDR3 is built from 14 residues. The CDR3 protein is CSVGGRAEANVLTF. CDR3 DNA: TGCAGCGTTGGGGGGCGGGCGGAGGCCAACGTCCTGACTTTC.

This clone is judged medium-sized (0.01 to 0.1%). This sequence joins TRBV11-2 and TRBJ1-4, with unresolved D. Between the trimmed V and J ends, which lost 1 base and 8 bases, there was a span of 11 bases. The CDR3 loop spans 14 amino acids. Germline CDR1 reads SGHAT; CDR2 reads FQNNGV. The CDR3 DNA sequence: TGTGCCAGCAGCTTAGCCCTCTTCAGAGAAAAACTGTTTTTT. This encodes CASSLALFREKLFF.

In DNA, the CDR3 is TGTGCCAGCAGCAGGGGGGCGGGAACAGATACGCAGTATTTT. It is translated as CASSRGAGTDTQYF. The chain has TRBV6-1 and TRBJ2-3; D perhaps matches TRBD1 (7 bases). Germline V gene lookup returns CDR1 MNHNS and CDR2 SASEGT. CDR3 length: 14 residues. The V end was cut by 6 bases, the J end by 3 bases, with 13 bases between.

This clone has only a few counts. This chain connects TRBV7-9 to TRBJ2-5; D remains ambiguous. CDR3 length: 18 amino acids. CDR1 is SEHNR and CDR2 is FQNEAQ in the germline V gene (reference sequence). Trimming shortened V by 3 bases and J by 1 base, and 21 bases separated the two germline ends. As DNA, the CDR3 is TGTGCCAGCAGCTTCGATAGCACGGACGGCTATCCCCAAGAGACCCAGTACTTC. Residues: CASSFDSTDGYPQETQYF.

The chain combines TRBV7-3 with TRBJ2-7, with 8 bases identical to TRBD2. V gave up 0 bases and J gave up 2 bases; unmatched junction bases: 0. This CDR3 comprises 14 residues. Germline V gene lookup returns CDR1 SGHTA and CDR2 FQGTGA. The CDR3 region has the DNA TGTGCCAGCAGCTTAACAGCGGGGGCCTACGAGCAGTACTTC. This translates into CASSLTAGAYEQYF.

The rearrangement uses TRBV7-2 and TRBJ2-1; 12 bases line up with TRBD2. With V trimmed by 1 base and J by 7 bases, 11 bases remained unmatched. Germline lookup yields CDR1 SGHTA and CDR2 FQGNSA. This CDR3 spans 18 amino acids. This chain's CDR3 is CASSLGRGLAGGENEQFF. For the CDR3, the DNA is TGTGCCAGCAGCTTAGGACGCGGGCTAGCGGGGGGGGAGAATGAGCAGTTCTTC.

The chain combines TRBV7-9 with TRBJ1-1; TRBD1 aligns across 8 bases. In germline, CDR1 is SEHNR, CDR2 FQNEAQ (reference sequence). This CDR3 comprises 17 residues. V shed 1 base, J shed 5 bases, and the junction held 12 bases outside the gene matches. The CDR3 DNA sequence: TGTGCCAGCAGCTTAGGAGGGGCTCAGGGGGCAGGGACTGAAGCTTTCTTT. Translating gives CASSLGGAQGAGTEAFF.

This clone was counted ten times or more. The chain uses TRBV18 and TRBJ2-1, with 10 bases lining up with TRBD2. With V trimmed by 5 bases and J by 2 bases, 12 bases remained unmatched. This CDR3 has 18 amino acids. Germline values: CDR1 KGHSH, CDR2 LQKENI. The CDR3 coding sequence is TGTGCCAGCTCAACGCTCAGGGGGCTAGCGGGAGCCTACAATGAGCAGTTCTTC. Its protein is CASSTLRGLAGAYNEQFF.

The chain carries TRBV23-1 and TRBJ2-6, with a tentative D call TRBD1 (6 bases). TRBV23-1 qualifies as an ORF whose function is uncertain. V was pared by 8 bases and J by 3 bases, with 32 bases between. The CDR3 extends over 21 amino acids. This CDR3 is CASFNHPAGDTLNSGANVLTF. The CDR3 DNA follows: TGCGCCAGCTTCAATCACCCGGCAGGGGATACCCTTAATAGTGGGGCCAACGTCCTGACTTTC.

The V gene is TRBV9, the J gene TRBJ2-3; weak D call: TRBD2 (6 bases). Trimming took 0 bases from V and 1 from J, leaving 12 bases between them. CDR3 length: 16 amino acids. The germline V gene has CDR1 SGDLS and CDR2 YYNGEE. CDR3 coding DNA: TGTGCCAGCAGCGTAGAGGGGCGGGGACGCACAGATACGCAGTATTTT. Protein product: CASSVEGRGRTDTQYF.

This rearrangement joins TRBV7-2 to TRBJ1-2, with TRBD1 identical over 7 bases. Germline values: CDR1 SGHTA, CDR2 FQGNSA. V was clipped by 5 bases and J by 4 bases; unmatched bases: 7. CDR3 length equals 14 residues. CDR3 in amino acids: CASSPSGQPYGYTF. CDR3 sequence (DNA): TGTGCCAGCAGCCCTTCGGGACAGCCCTATGGCTACACCTTC.

The chain is built from TRBV5-6 and TRBJ2-7; the match to TRBD2 covers 8 bases. Per germline, CDR1 SGHDT and CDR2 YYEEEE. This CDR3 is 16 amino acids long. The V segment lost 1 base and the J segment 2 bases; nucleotides outside the gene matches: 8. Here the CDR3 DNA reads TGTGCCAGCAGCTTGACGTTCGGCGGGAGGACCTACGAGCAGTACTTC. Residues: CASSLTFGGRTYEQYF.

The chain employs TRBV6-6 and TRBJ1-1; D gene unclear. CDR1 is MNHNY, CDR2 SVGAGI, per germline (reference sequence). The CDR3 sequence is 14 residues long. Trimming took off 5 bases at V and 1 base at J, with 11 bases between the two ends. CDR3 protein: CASSDPGKNTEAFF. CDR3 DNA: TGTGCCAGCAGTGACCCTGGAAAGAACACTGAAGCTTTCTTT.

This clone was seen a handful of times. The chain links TRBV6-1 to TRBJ2-2; 9 bases are a match to TRBD2. The ends lost 7 bases at V and 5 bases at J; junction bases unmatched: 8. The CDR3 length is 15 residues. CDR1 MNHNS and CDR2 SASEGT come from the germline V gene. CDR3 in DNA: TGTGCCAGCACCCTTAGCGGGAGTGGAACCGGGGAGCTGTTTTTT. This sequence encodes CASTLSGSGTGELFF.

The genes are TRBV14 and TRBJ1-1; no clear D gene. The V and J ends lost 1 base and 1 base respectively, with 10 bases between them. CDR1 is SGHDN and CDR2 is FVKESK in the germline V gene. The CDR3 is made up of 15 amino acids. CDR3 nucleotides: TGTGCCAGCAGCCAAGGGGCAGCCCAGAACACTGAAGCTTTCTTT. Protein sequence: CASSQGAAQNTEAFF. The variable domain in full, with the rest retrieved from reference TRBV14 and TRBJ1-1, is EAGVTQFPSHSVIEKGQTVTLRCDPISGHDNLYWYRRVMGKEIKFLLHFVKESKQDESGMPNNRFLAERTGGTYSTLKVQPAELEDSGVYFCASSQGAAQNTEAFFGQGTRLTVV.

This clone came up a few times. The rearrangement links TRBV15 to TRBJ2-2, with D possibly TRBD2 on 5 matching bases. This CDR3 region has 12 residues. Trimming removed 8 bases from V and 5 bases from J, with 9 bases in between. The V gene's germline CDR1 is LNHNV and CDR2 YYDKDF (reference sequence). DNA for the CDR3: TGTGCCACCGGAAGCGGAACCGGGGAGCTGTTTTTT. This translates into CATGSGTGELFF.

This clone was observed a handful of times. The gene calls are TRBV5-1 and TRBJ2-1; possible D gene TRBD2, 6 bases. The V and J ends lost 4 bases and 0 bases respectively, with 11 bases between them. This CDR3 comprises 15 residues. Germline lookup yields CDR1 SGHRS and CDR2 YFSETQ. The CDR3 nucleotides read TGCGCCAGCAGCCCGGGACTCCGCTCCTACAATGAGCAGTTCTTC. Protein: CASSPGLRSYNEQFF.

V usage is TRBV14 and J usage is TRBJ2-6; D gene unclear. From germline, CDR1 is SGHDN and CDR2 FVKESK. The CDR3 has 17 residues. V lost 4 bases and J 2 bases, leaving 15 bases between the germline ends. CDR3 sequence (DNA): TGTGCCAGCAGCCCGCTAGGCCGCCTAGCTGGGGCCAACGTCCTGACTTTC. Residues: CASSPLGRLAGANVLTF.